These T cell receptor beta chains were read from a single sample in a study of T cell responses to AZD1222 COVID-19 vaccine. Clones were read by immunoSEQ multiplex PCR, and TCRdb kept only the in-frame ones, dropping some. The data show roughly 170,000 clones, about nine tenths seen once. Sequenced here: peripheral blood, sampled on day 0 of AZD1222 vaccination. These receptors originate from an adult in good health. CDR3s include the opening cysteine and the closing phenylalanine or tryptophan. Fields, in order: V gene, D gene, clone size, J gene, CDR3 DNA, CDR3 protein. The D gene is left open where the match is weak. Clone size, where shown, is once, few, many, or a class for clones that have expanded.

V gene: TRBV7-8
D gene: NA
clone size: once
J gene: TRBJ2-3
CDR3 DNA: TGTGCCAGCAGCGAACTAGATACGCAGTATTTT
CDR3 protein: CASSELDTQYF

V gene: TRBV19
D gene: TRBD2
clone size: few
J gene: TRBJ2-1
CDR3 DNA: TGTGCCAGTAGTATTACTAGCGGGAGATACGATGAGCAGTTCTTC
CDR3 protein: CASSITSGRYDEQFF

V gene: TRBV28
D gene: NA
clone size: NA
J gene: TRBJ1-2
CDR3 DNA: TGTGCCAGCAGGGGCAGTTACTATGGCTACACCTTC
CDR3 protein: CASRGSYYGYTF

V gene: TRBV11-2
D gene: TRBD2
clone size: NA
J gene: TRBJ2-1
CDR3 DNA: TGTGCCAGCAGCCCGATAGCGGGATCCTACAATGAGCAGTTCTTC
CDR3 protein: CASSPIAGSYNEQFF

V gene: TRBV7-9
D gene: NA
clone size: NA
J gene: TRBJ1-4
CDR3 DNA: TGTGCCAGCAGCTTACAAGGTACCCCAAATGAAAAACTGTTTTTT
CDR3 protein: CASSLQGTPNEKLFF

V gene: TRBV3-1/TRBV3-2
D gene: NA
clone size: NA
J gene: TRBJ1-3
CDR3 DNA: TGTGCCAGCAGTCTCCTTGGAAACACCATATATTTT
CDR3 protein: CASSLLGNTIYF

V gene: TRBV15
D gene: NA
clone size: NA
J gene: TRBJ1-2
CDR3 DNA: TGTGCCACCAGCAGCGGGACGGTTTCATCTAACTATGGCTACACCTTC
CDR3 protein: CATSSGTVSSNYGYTF

V gene: TRBV12-3/TRBV12-4
D gene: TRBD2
clone size: NA
J gene: TRBJ2-1
CDR3 DNA: TGTGCCAGCTCCAGCGGGAAGAAGGATGAGCAGTTCTTC
CDR3 protein: CASSSGKKDEQFF

V gene: TRBV7-9
D gene: NA
clone size: NA
J gene: TRBJ2-3
CDR3 DNA: TGTGCCAGCAGCCCCTCACGGGAAACCAAGGGCACAGATACGCAGTATTTT
CDR3 protein: CASSPSRETKGTDTQYF

V gene: TRBV28
D gene: NA
clone size: NA
J gene: TRBJ1-6
CDR3 DNA: TGTGCCAGCAGCCAGAGTCATAATTCACCCCTCCACTTT
CDR3 protein: CASSQSHNSPLHF

V gene: TRBV2
D gene: TRBD2
clone size: NA
J gene: TRBJ2-1
CDR3 DNA: TGTGCCAGCCTAAGACAGGTTACTACGGCAGATATAGCGGGAGGATCCTCCAATGAGCAGTTCTTC
CDR3 protein: CASLRQVTTADIAGGSSNEQFF

V gene: TRBV18
D gene: TRBD1
clone size: NA
J gene: TRBJ2-2
CDR3 DNA: TGTGCCAGCTCACTAGGACAGGGATACACCGGGGAGCTGTTTTTT
CDR3 protein: CASSLGQGYTGELFF

V gene: TRBV7-6
D gene: NA
clone size: NA
J gene: TRBJ2-6
CDR3 DNA: TGTGCCAGCAGTCGAACGGGCAGGTCTGGGGCCAACGTCCTGACTTTC
CDR3 protein: CASSRTGRSGANVLTF

V gene: TRBV6-5
D gene: NA
clone size: NA
J gene: TRBJ1-5
CDR3 DNA: TGTGCCAGCAGCTGGGTCCTTTCCCAGCCCCAGCATTTT
CDR3 protein: CASSWVLSQPQHF

V gene: TRBV6-5
D gene: TRBD1
clone size: NA
J gene: TRBJ2-1
CDR3 DNA: TGTGCCAGCAGTTACGCGGACAGGGCCTGGGGTGAGCAGTTCTTC
CDR3 protein: CASSYADRAWGEQFF

V gene: TRBV18
D gene: TRBD1
clone size: NA
J gene: TRBJ2-3
CDR3 DNA: TGTGCCAGCTCACCGGGGACAGGGCGGGATACGCAGTATTTT
CDR3 protein: CASSPGTGRDTQYF

V gene: TRBV5-8
D gene: NA
clone size: NA
J gene: TRBJ1-6
CDR3 DNA: TGTGCCAGCAGCGGATCAAGGGGGTATAATTCACCCCTCCACTTT
CDR3 protein: CASSGSRGYNSPLHF

V gene: TRBV5-1
D gene: NA
clone size: NA
J gene: TRBJ2-2
CDR3 DNA: TGCGCCAGCAGCTCGCCCCATGAGAGAGGGGACACCGGGGAGCTGTTTTTT
CDR3 protein: CASSSPHERGDTGELFF

V gene: TRBV3-1/TRBV3-2
D gene: TRBD1
clone size: few
J gene: TRBJ2-2
CDR3 DNA: TGTGCCAGCAGCGAAAACAGGGGTCCCACCGGGGAGCTGTTTTTT
CDR3 protein: CASSENRGPTGELFF

V gene: TRBV6-5
D gene: NA
clone size: NA
J gene: TRBJ2-7
CDR3 DNA: TGTGCCAGCAGTTACTCGCGACAGGGAGGTAACGAGCAGTACTTC
CDR3 protein: CASSYSRQGGNEQYF

V gene: TRBV3-1/TRBV3-2
D gene: NA
clone size: NA
J gene: TRBJ2-7
CDR3 DNA: TGTGCCAGCAGCCCACCAGCGGGTCGGGCCTTAGGGGAGCAGTACTTC
CDR3 protein: CASSPPAGRALGEQYF

V gene: TRBV27
D gene: TRBD2
clone size: few
J gene: TRBJ2-1
CDR3 DNA: TGTGCCAGCAGTACCCGACTAGCGGTGGGGTACAATGAGCAGTTCTTC
CDR3 protein: CASSTRLAVGYNEQFF

V gene: TRBV2
D gene: NA
clone size: NA
J gene: TRBJ2-1
CDR3 DNA: TGTGCCAGCAGTGAAGGCGGCTTAGGGGACGAGCGACCCTACAATGAGCAGTTCTTC
CDR3 protein: CASSEGGLGDERPYNEQFF

V gene: TRBV20-1
D gene: NA
clone size: NA
J gene: TRBJ2-7
CDR3 DNA: TGCAGTGCAGAGGAGGGCTACGAGCAGTACTTC
CDR3 protein: CSAEEGYEQYF

V gene: TRBV2
D gene: NA
clone size: once
J gene: TRBJ1-3
CDR3 DNA: TGTGCCAGCAGTGACGAAACTGGAAACACCATATATTTT
CDR3 protein: CASSDETGNTIYF

V gene: TRBV7-9
D gene: TRBD1
clone size: NA
J gene: TRBJ1-4
CDR3 DNA: TGTGCCAGCAGCTTAGCCGGGACAGATAATGAAAAACTGTTTTTT
CDR3 protein: CASSLAGTDNEKLFF

V gene: TRBV12-3/TRBV12-4
D gene: NA
clone size: NA
J gene: TRBJ1-1
CDR3 DNA: TGTGCCAGCAGCCCCAAGGGGATCTCTGAAGCTTTCTTT
CDR3 protein: CASSPKGISEAFF

V gene: TRBV4-2
D gene: NA
clone size: NA
J gene: TRBJ2-5
CDR3 DNA: TGTGCCAGCAGCCAAGATACTAGTCAAGAGACCCAGTACTTC
CDR3 protein: CASSQDTSQETQYF

V gene: TRBV18
D gene: NA
clone size: NA
J gene: TRBJ2-5
CDR3 DNA: TGTGCCAGCTCACCAGACCTAGTGTCGGAAAAGACCCAGTACTTC
CDR3 protein: CASSPDLVSEKTQYF

V gene: TRBV10-3
D gene: NA
clone size: once
J gene: TRBJ2-7
CDR3 DNA: TGTGCCATCAGTGGCCCCAGGGGGGCTGAGCAGTACTTC
CDR3 protein: CAISGPRGAEQYF

V gene: TRBV6-5
D gene: NA
clone size: NA
J gene: TRBJ1-4
CDR3 DNA: TGTGCCAGCAGTTACTTGGGGGCGTGGGAAAAACTGTTTTTT
CDR3 protein: CASSYLGAWEKLFF

V gene: TRBV5-1
D gene: TRBD1
clone size: NA
J gene: TRBJ1-1
CDR3 DNA: TGCGCCAGCAGCCCCGGGACAGGGGGCTATGAAGCTTTCTTT
CDR3 protein: CASSPGTGGYEAFF

V gene: TRBV21-1
D gene: NA
clone size: NA
J gene: TRBJ1-5
CDR3 DNA: TGTGCCAGCAGCAAAGGTCCGGGAAGCAATCAGCCCCAGCATTTT
CDR3 protein: CASSKGPGSNQPQHF

V gene: TRBV4-1
D gene: NA
clone size: NA
J gene: TRBJ2-4
CDR3 DNA: TGCGCCAGCAGCCAAGAACAGGCCGTGGGGAGATGGAACATTCAGTACTTC
CDR3 protein: CASSQEQAVGRWNIQYF

V gene: TRBV18
D gene: NA
clone size: NA
J gene: TRBJ1-1
CDR3 DNA: TGTGCCAGCTCACCTATTAACACCCCAGCGAACACTGAAGCTTTCTTT
CDR3 protein: CASSPINTPANTEAFF

V gene: TRBV2
D gene: TRBD1
clone size: few
J gene: TRBJ1-3
CDR3 DNA: TGTGCCAGCAGTCGGGACAGCCGCTCTGGAAACACCATATATTTT
CDR3 protein: CASSRDSRSGNTIYF

V gene: TRBV4-1
D gene: NA
clone size: NA
J gene: TRBJ2-5
CDR3 DNA: TGCGCCAGCAGCCACCCCGGAGAAACGGGGGAAGGGACCCAGTACTTC
CDR3 protein: CASSHPGETGEGTQYF

V gene: TRBV19
D gene: NA
clone size: NA
J gene: TRBJ1-1
CDR3 DNA: TGTGCCAGTAGTATACGGGTGCGTGGTGCAGGGCAAGGCCAGAGACCGAGACCTGAAGCTTTCTTT
CDR3 protein: CASSIRVRGAGQGQRPRPEAFF

V gene: TRBV14
D gene: TRBD1
clone size: few
J gene: TRBJ1-1
CDR3 DNA: TGTGCCAGCAGCCAACAGGGGGCTGTGAACACTGAAGCTTTCTTT
CDR3 protein: CASSQQGAVNTEAFF

V gene: TRBV28
D gene: TRBD1
clone size: few
J gene: TRBJ2-7
CDR3 DNA: TGTGCCAGCAACCCAGGAGGACAGGGTGGAGAGCAGTACTTC
CDR3 protein: CASNPGGQGGEQYF

V gene: TRBV7-9
D gene: TRBD1
clone size: NA
J gene: TRBJ2-7
CDR3 DNA: TGTGCCAGCAGCTTAAAAGGGACAGGGGCTCCCGAGCAGTACTTC
CDR3 protein: CASSLKGTGAPEQYF

V gene: TRBV19
D gene: TRBD2
clone size: NA
J gene: TRBJ2-1
CDR3 DNA: TGTGCCAGTAGTATAGGGAGCGGGAGGGCCTACAATGAGCAGTTCTTC
CDR3 protein: CASSIGSGRAYNEQFF

V gene: TRBV27
D gene: TRBD2
clone size: NA
J gene: TRBJ2-7
CDR3 DNA: TGTGCCAGCAGTTTTCGCGGGAGAGGGTCCTACGAGCAGTACTTC
CDR3 protein: CASSFRGRGSYEQYF

V gene: TRBV3-1/TRBV3-2
D gene: NA
clone size: NA
J gene: TRBJ2-1
CDR3 DNA: TGTGCCAGCAGCCAACTGGGCGGTGAGCAGTTCTTC
CDR3 protein: CASSQLGGEQFF

V gene: TRBV6-5
D gene: NA
clone size: NA
J gene: TRBJ1-1
CDR3 DNA: TGTGCCAGCACCGAAAGAGGGGGGACTGAAGCTTTCTTT
CDR3 protein: CASTERGGTEAFF

V gene: TRBV6-5
D gene: NA
clone size: NA
J gene: TRBJ2-7
CDR3 DNA: TGTGCCAGCACCAAACCGGGGACCTACGAGCAGTACTTC
CDR3 protein: CASTKPGTYEQYF

V gene: TRBV19
D gene: NA
clone size: once
J gene: TRBJ2-7
CDR3 DNA: TGTGCCAGTAGTATGGGTACAGAGGGGACACCCATCTCCTACGAGCAGTACTTC
CDR3 protein: CASSMGTEGTPISYEQYF

V gene: TRBV29-1
D gene: TRBD1
clone size: NA
J gene: TRBJ2-3
CDR3 DNA: TGCAGCCACAACGAAGGGGGCAGAAAGGCACTGGCAGATACGCAGTATTTT
CDR3 protein: CSHNEGGRKALADTQYF

V gene: TRBV27
D gene: TRBD1
clone size: NA
J gene: TRBJ1-4
CDR3 DNA: TGTGCCAGCAGTCGACAGGGTGTGATTACTAATGAAAAACTGTTTTTT
CDR3 protein: CASSRQGVITNEKLFF

V gene: TRBV6-5
D gene: NA
clone size: NA
J gene: TRBJ2-5
CDR3 DNA: TGTGCCAGCAGGGCAGCTCGGGGGTTCCAAGAGACCCAGTACTTC
CDR3 protein: CASRAARGFQETQYF

V gene: TRBV6-6
D gene: NA
clone size: NA
J gene: TRBJ2-2
CDR3 DNA: TGTGCCAGCAGAACCAGCGGGAACACCGGGGAGCTGTTTTTT
CDR3 protein: CASRTSGNTGELFF

V gene: TRBV11-2
D gene: NA
clone size: NA
J gene: TRBJ2-7
CDR3 DNA: TGTGCCAGCAGCAAGTTATACGAGCAGTACTTC
CDR3 protein: CASSKLYEQYF

V gene: TRBV12-3/TRBV12-4
D gene: TRBD1
clone size: NA
J gene: TRBJ1-1
CDR3 DNA: TGTGCCAGCAGGGACAGGGTGGAGGGTGAAGCTTTCTTT
CDR3 protein: CASRDRVEGEAFF

V gene: TRBV3-1/TRBV3-2
D gene: TRBD1
clone size: NA
J gene: TRBJ1-1
CDR3 DNA: TGTGCCAGCAGCCATGACAGGGAGACTGAAGCTTTCTTT
CDR3 protein: CASSHDRETEAFF

V gene: TRBV2
D gene: NA
clone size: NA
J gene: TRBJ2-6
CDR3 DNA: TGTGCCAGCAGTGATTCTGGGGCCAACGTCCTGACTTTC
CDR3 protein: CASSDSGANVLTF

V gene: TRBV4-2
D gene: TRBD2
clone size: NA
J gene: TRBJ2-2
CDR3 DNA: TGTGCCAGCAGCCACGGCCTAGCGGATAACACCGGGGAGCTGTTTTTT
CDR3 protein: CASSHGLADNTGELFF

V gene: TRBV5-1
D gene: NA
clone size: NA
J gene: TRBJ1-2
CDR3 DNA: TGCGCCAGCAGCTTAGCTCCCGGGACCGGGCATCACCCCTTC
CDR3 protein: CASSLAPGTGHHPF

V gene: TRBV5-5
D gene: NA
clone size: NA
J gene: TRBJ2-1
CDR3 DNA: TGTGCCAGCAGCTTTCCGGGGAGCTCCTACAATGAGCAGTTCTTC
CDR3 protein: CASSFPGSSYNEQFF

V gene: TRBV6-4
D gene: NA
clone size: NA
J gene: TRBJ2-7
CDR3 DNA: TGTGCCAGCAGTCCAAGCGGACAAGGCTACGAGCAGTACTTC
CDR3 protein: CASSPSGQGYEQYF

V gene: TRBV5-1
D gene: NA
clone size: once
J gene: TRBJ2-3
CDR3 DNA: TGCGCCAGCAGCCAACTCACAGGCACAGATACGCAGTATTTT
CDR3 protein: CASSQLTGTDTQYF